This T cell receptor beta chain derives from a study of OX40 agonist ivuxolimab in advanced cancers. Study outcomes and limitations: CD4+ and CD8+ blood T cells expanded clonally by week 6 at 0.1 to 3.0 mg/kg. Antigen targets of the expanded peripheral T cells went undetermined.

Comments on this clone: Its antigen is undetermined.

Only in-frame clones appear in the TCRdb table, and some are missing; sequencing was by immunoSEQ multiplex PCR. The sample includes approximately 100,000 clones, 90% of them seen just once. V was clipped by 4 bases and J by 5 bases; unmatched bases: 9. The CDR3 has 15 residues. The germline V gene has CDR1 SGDLS and CDR2 YYNGEE. The J gene is TRBJ2-1, the V gene TRBV9; 7 bases are a match to TRBD2. This clonotype was obtained from an adult with an advanced solid tumor such as melanoma, head and neck, liver or kidney cancer. The sequencing here drew on CD4+ or CD8+ T cells sorted from blood, taken in a trial of the OX40 agonist ivuxolimab. CDR3 region: CASSLGGRGNNEQFF. DNA of the CDR3: TGTGCCAGCAGCCTAGGCGGGCGGGGGAACAATGAGCAGTTCTTC.